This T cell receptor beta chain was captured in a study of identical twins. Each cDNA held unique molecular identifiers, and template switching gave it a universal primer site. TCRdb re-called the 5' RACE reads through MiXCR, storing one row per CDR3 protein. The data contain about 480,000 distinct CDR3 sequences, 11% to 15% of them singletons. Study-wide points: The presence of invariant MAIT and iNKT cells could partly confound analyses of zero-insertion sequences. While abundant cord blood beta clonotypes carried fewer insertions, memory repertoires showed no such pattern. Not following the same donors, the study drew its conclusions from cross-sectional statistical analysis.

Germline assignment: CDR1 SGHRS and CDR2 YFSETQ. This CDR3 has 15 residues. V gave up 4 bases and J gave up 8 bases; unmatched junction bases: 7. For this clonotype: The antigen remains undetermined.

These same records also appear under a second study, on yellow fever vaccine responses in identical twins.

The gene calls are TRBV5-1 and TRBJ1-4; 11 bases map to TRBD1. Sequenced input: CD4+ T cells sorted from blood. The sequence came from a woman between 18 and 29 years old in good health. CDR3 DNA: TGCGCCAGCAGCCGGACAGGGGGCGGAAAGGAAAAACTGTTTTTT. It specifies CASSRTGGGKEKLFF.